This TCR beta chain is drawn from a study of blood T cell repertoires in COVID-19. Assay: immunoSEQ multiplex PCR; the TCRdb copy retains only in-frame clones and omits some. The sample lists 60,000 to 75,000 clones, around nine tenths seen once, with around 7% in the top ten. Germline trimming cut 5 bases from V and 5 bases from J; bases unmatched to any gene: 11. The CDR3 is made up of 16 amino acids. Germline lookup yields CDR1 MDHEN and CDR2 SYDVKM. The sequence was obtained from a man aged 40-49 years with COVID-19, enrolled during active disease. Sequencing input: peripheral blood. The chain is built from TRBV28 and TRBJ1-4; 7 nucleotides line up with TRBD1. The CDR3 coding sequence is TGTGCCAGCAGTCCCCAGGACAGCAGGGGGAATGAAAAACTGTTTTTT. Residues: CASSPQDSRGNEKLFF.